A single sample gave rise to the 31 T cell receptor beta chains below, sequenced in a study of cytomegalovirus exposure and HLA in healthy donors. The PCR contained 60 Vbeta and 13 Jbeta primers. Profiled with immunoSEQ multiplex PCR; TCRdb holds only in-frame clones, not every one. The data hold around 110,000 clones, with under 80% observed a single time. What was sequenced was PBMCs. The receptors were gathered from a woman in her 50s in good health and CMV-seropositive.

The CDR3 spells CAWRSLEGSSEQYF. The DNA of the CDR3 is TGTGCCTGGAGGTCGTTGGAGGGGAGCTCCGAGCAGTACTTC. This chain uses TRBV30 with TRBJ2-7; perhaps TRBD2 as D (6 bases). Germline CDR1 GTSNPN, CDR2 SVGIG (reference sequence). The CDR3 extends over 14 amino acids. With 3 bases removed from V and 6 bases from J, the gap between germline ends came to 18 bases.

This clone was picked up a small number of times. CDR3 loop: CASSPPRTGGSPLHF. The DNA for the CDR3 is TGTGCCAGCAGCCCCCCCAGGACAGGGGGTTCACCCCTCCACTTT. The V call is TRBV11-1, the J call TRBJ1-6; 10 bases are shared with TRBD1. Trimming removed 5 bases from V and 9 bases from J; junction bases left unmatched: 7. CDR3 length: 15 amino acids. In germline, CDR1 is SGHAT, CDR2 FQDESV (reference sequence).

The gene calls are TRBV30 and TRBJ2-3; weak D call: TRBD2 (5 bases). Trimming removed 0 bases at V and 6 bases at J, with 16 bases between. This CDR3 has 15 amino acids. Germline V gene sequence: CDR1 GTSNPN, CDR2 SVGIG (reference sequence). CDR3: CAWSVFGGRRDTQYF. DNA of the CDR3: TGTGCCTGGAGTGTATTCGGCGGGCGGAGGGATACGCAGTATTTT.

The chain carries TRBV27 and TRBJ2-1; tentative D call: TRBD1 (6 bases). This CDR3 has 14 amino acids. Trimming removed 2 bases at V and 7 bases at J, with 12 bases between. Per germline, CDR1 MNHEY and CDR2 SMNVEV (reference sequence). The CDR3 protein is CASSLPGAGNEQFF. CDR3 nucleotides: TGTGCCAGCAGTTTACCAGGGGCAGGGAATGAGCAGTTCTTC.

The chain combines TRBV5-4 with TRBJ2-3; 8 bases fit TRBD2. V was clipped by 4 bases and J by 2 bases; unmatched bases: 12. Germline values: CDR1 SGHNT, CDR2 YYREEE (reference sequence). The CDR3 totals 17 residues. CDR3 sequence: CASSRRSGSGNTDTQYF. CDR3 bases: TGTGCCAGCAGCCGTCGGTCGGGTAGCGGGAACACAGATACGCAGTATTTT. Looking up the rest from reference TRBV5-4 and TRBJ2-3 gives the full variable domain: ETGVTQSPTHLIKTRGQQVTLRCSSQSGHNTVSWYQQALGQGPQFIFQYYREEENGRGNFPPRFSGLQFPNYSSELNVNALELDDSALYLCASSRRSGSGNTDTQYFGPGTRLTVL.

This clone was picked up a small number of times. The rearrangement joins TRBV15 to TRBJ1-5; D may be TRBD1 (5 bases). Trimming stripped 2 bases from V and 7 bases from J, with 15 bases between. The CDR3 consists of 15 residues. From germline, CDR1 is LNHNV and CDR2 YYDKDF (reference sequence). The CDR3 sequence is CATSRTPGIGQPQHF. The CDR3 region has the DNA TGTGCCACCAGCAGAACCCCAGGGATAGGGCAGCCCCAGCATTTT.

This clone was recorded once. The chain combines TRBV5-1 with TRBJ2-1, with 13 bases identical to TRBD2. Germline values: CDR1 SGHRS, CDR2 YFSETQ. The CDR3 sequence is 17 residues long. Trimming took 3 bases from V and 0 from J; bases not matched to a gene: 3. In nucleotides, the CDR3 is TGCGCCAGCAGCTCAAGACTAGCGGGGGGCTCCTACAATGAGCAGTTCTTC. Its translation is CASSSRLAGGSYNEQFF.

The sample holds a few counts of this clone. CDR3 loop: CASSVAGASGNTIYF. DNA of the CDR3: TGTGCCAGCAGCGTAGCTGGGGCCTCTGGAAACACCATATATTTT. The chain joins TRBV9 to TRBJ1-3, with a tentative D call TRBD1 (5 bases). Per the germline V gene, CDR1 is SGDLS and CDR2 is YYNGEE. This CDR3 is 15 amino acids long. V was trimmed by 0 bases and J by 0 bases, leaving 7 bases between them.

V gene TRBV11-1 combines with J gene TRBJ1-5, with 8 bases that match TRBD1. Germline V gene lookup returns CDR1 SGHAT and CDR2 FQDESV (reference sequence). CDR3 length: 14 amino acids. The ends lost 3 bases at V and 2 bases at J; junction bases unmatched: 0. For the CDR3, the DNA is TGTGCCAGCAGCTTGACAGGGGGCAATCAGCCCCAGCATTTT. Translated: CASSLTGGNQPQHF.

The rearrangement links TRBV5-4 to TRBJ2-1, with 13 bases lining up with TRBD2. CDR3 length: 15 residues. Germline V CDR1 and CDR2: SGHNT, YYREEE (reference sequence). The V and J ends lost 6 bases and 8 bases, in that order; junction bases with no gene match: 8. This CDR3 is CASTKLAGGVYEQFF. In DNA, the CDR3 is TGTGCCAGCACCAAACTAGCGGGGGGGGTCTATGAGCAGTTCTTC.

This chain connects TRBV30 to TRBJ1-2, with 8 positions matching TRBD1. In germline, CDR1 is GTSNPN, CDR2 SVGIG (reference sequence). This CDR3 contains 14 residues. The J segment lost 4 bases and the V segment lost 0 bases, leaving 4 bases of the junction unmatched. CDR3 protein: CAWSVRGPGYGYTF. The CDR3 region has the DNA TGTGCCTGGAGTGTCAGGGGGCCGGGCTATGGCTACACCTTC.

This clone was found a few times. The gene calls are TRBV4-1 and TRBJ1-3, with TRBD1 matching 7 bases. Germline lookup yields CDR1 MGHRA and CDR2 YSYEKL. This CDR3 has 15 amino acids. The J segment lost 0 bases and the V segment lost 3 bases, leaving 2 bases of the junction unmatched. In nucleotides, the CDR3 is TGCGCCAGCAGCCAGGACAGGAGCTCTGGAAACACCATATATTTT. This gives the protein CASSQDRSSGNTIYF.

The chain is built from TRBV5-1 and TRBJ2-1; 14 bases are a match to TRBD2. Per the germline V gene, CDR1 is SGHRS and CDR2 is YFSETQ. V was pared by 0 bases and J by 8 bases, with 7 bases of the junction left unmatched. The CDR3 loop spans 17 amino acids. The CDR3, as DNA: TGCGCCAGCAGCTTGGCCGGGACTAGCGGGGGTTATGATGAGCAGTTCTTC. It specifies CASSLAGTSGGYDEQFF.

V gene TRBV2 combines with J gene TRBJ1-2; 7 positions agree with TRBD1. Germline V gene lookup returns CDR1 SNHLY and CDR2 FYNNEI. The CDR3 contains 15 residues. V trimming: 6 bases; J trimming: 2 bases; junction bases outside the gene matches: 9. CDR3 loop: CASRLGQAGNYGYTF. The CDR3 DNA reads TGTGCCAGCAGGCTTGGACAGGCCGGCAACTATGGCTACACCTTC.

The V and J genes are TRBV6-1 and TRBJ1-5; D is perhaps TRBD1 (6 bases). V was cut by 5 bases and J by 5 bases, with 13 bases left in between. The germline V gene encodes CDR1 MNHNS and CDR2 SASEGT. The CDR3 is 14 amino acids. CDR3 protein: CASSSGVYYQPQHF. In nucleotides, the CDR3 is TGTGCCAGCAGTTCAGGGGTTTACTATCAGCCCCAGCATTTT.

The chain carries TRBV7-3 and TRBJ2-2; unclear D gene. Deletions cut 0 bases from V and 2 bases from J, with 7 bases between. Germline values: CDR1 SGHTA, CDR2 FQGTGA. This CDR3 spans 15 amino acids. The CDR3 DNA sequence: TGTGCCAGCAGCTTAACTACCAGAAACACCGGGGAGCTGTTTTTT. Translation: CASSLTTRNTGELFF.

The chain uses TRBV5-1 and TRBJ2-5; a weak D match, TRBD2 (6 bases). The DNA end is more similar to TRBJ2-7, so the J call may be wrong. The CDR3 loop spans 13 amino acids. Germline CDR1 and CDR2: SGHRS and YFSETQ. The CDR3 reads CASSLDRRGEQYF. CDR3 in DNA: TGCGCCAGCAGCTTGGATCGGAGGGGCGAGCAGTACTTC.

This chain connects TRBV6-1 to TRBJ1-1; no reliable D call. Per the germline V gene, CDR1 is MNHNS and CDR2 is SASEGT. Trimming left V 6 bases short and J 5 bases short, with 13 bases between. The CDR3 extends over 13 amino acids. CDR3 sequence (DNA): TGTGCCAGCAGGACCGAGCCGGGGACTGAAGCTTTCTTT. It encodes CASRTEPGTEAFF.

This chain uses TRBV7-9 with TRBJ2-1; a possible D gene is TRBD1 (7 bases). In germline, CDR1 is SEHNR, CDR2 FQNEAQ (reference sequence). The CDR3 is made up of 15 amino acids. V gave up 5 bases and J gave up 4 bases, with 15 bases separating them. The CDR3 sequence is CASSQGGQFYNEQFF. In nucleotides, the CDR3 is TGTGCCAGCAGCCAGGGGGGACAGTTTTACAATGAGCAGTTCTTC.

The rearrangement uses TRBV10-2 and TRBJ2-5, with D maybe TRBD1 (6 bases). The better agreement between TRBJ2-7 and the DNA end casts doubt on the J call. Germline V lookup: CDR1 WSHSY, CDR2 SAAADI. This CDR3 spans 13 amino acids. The CDR3 sequence: CASSRDTAYEQYF. CDR3 bases: TGCGCCAGCAGTCGGGACACCGCCTACGAGCAGTACTTC.

The gene calls are TRBV29-1 and TRBJ2-7; the D gene is possibly TRBD1 (6 bases). The CDR3 covers 13 residues. V shed 5 bases and J shed 2 bases, with 13 bases lying between them. Germline CDR1 and CDR2: SQVTM and ANQGSEA. In DNA, the CDR3 is TGCAGCGTTAAGTCGACAGGAACCTACGAGCAGTACTTC. It specifies CSVKSTGTYEQYF.

The genes are TRBV18 and TRBJ1-3, with no clear D. The CDR3 consists of 13 residues. V lost 2 bases and J lost 4, with 6 bases in between. The germline V gene has CDR1 KGHSH and CDR2 LQKENI. The CDR3 DNA sequence: TGTGCCAGCTCACCAGGGAGCGGAAACACCATATATTTT. Residues: CASSPGSGNTIYF.

The chain has TRBV19 and TRBJ1-2; perhaps TRBD1 as D (5 bases). The CDR3 is 13 amino acids. Trimming left V 5 bases short and J 0 bases short, with 7 bases between. Germline-derived CDR1 and CDR2 are LNHDA and SQIVND (reference sequence). In nucleotides, the CDR3 is TGTGCCAGTAGTTGGGGGGCTAACTATGGCTACACCTTC. It specifies CASSWGANYGYTF. The variable domain in full, with the rest retrieved from reference TRBV19 and TRBJ1-2, is DGGITQSPKYLFRKEGQNVTLSCEQNLNHDAMYWYRQDPGQGLRLIYYSQIVNDFQKGDIAEGYSVSREKKESFPLTVTSAQKNPTAFYLCASSWGANYGYTFGSGTRLTVV.

The genes are TRBV5-1 and TRBJ1-2; 8 bases agree with TRBD1. CDR1 and CDR2 from the germline V gene are SGHRS and YFSETQ. This CDR3 region has 15 residues. J gave up 4 bases and V 3 bases, and 8 bases lay outside the gene matches. The CDR3 is CASSWDPGQAYGYTF. CDR3 coding DNA: TGCGCCAGCAGCTGGGATCCGGGACAGGCCTATGGCTACACCTTC.

This rearrangement joins TRBV5-1 to TRBJ2-1; 7 bases are shared with TRBD1. Germline CDR1 is SGHRS and CDR2 is YFSETQ. This CDR3 is 17 amino acids long. J lost 0 bases, V lost 1 base, and 7 bases had no gene match. This CDR3 reads CASSLRNRQGSYNEQFF. CDR3 in DNA: TGCGCCAGCAGCTTGCGGAACAGACAGGGCTCCTACAATGAGCAGTTCTTC.

The chain employs TRBV7-3 and TRBJ1-1, with unresolved D. The length of the CDR3 is 15 residues. In germline, CDR1 is SGHTA, CDR2 FQGTGA. V was clipped by 0 bases and J by 0 bases, with 8 bases between them. The CDR3 coding sequence is TGTGCCAGCAGCTTAACGAGGGATATGAACACTGAAGCTTTCTTT. Translation: CASSLTRDMNTEAFF.

V is TRBV27 and J is TRBJ1-1; a possible D gene is TRBD1 (6 bases). From germline, CDR1 is MNHEY and CDR2 SMNVEV (reference sequence). V lost 8 bases to trimming and J lost 2 bases, with 24 bases between them. The CDR3 covers 17 residues. The CDR3 reads CASSPGRFGGHNTEAFF. DNA of the CDR3: TGTGCCAGCTCCCCCGGGAGGTTTGGGGGGCATAACACTGAAGCTTTCTTT.

The chain combines TRBV11-2 with TRBJ2-2; 8 bases map to TRBD2. The CDR3 spans 15 residues. Germline CDR1 is SGHAT and CDR2 is FQNNGV. J was trimmed by 5 bases and V by 1 base; bases with no gene match: 3. DNA of the CDR3: TGTGCCAGCAGCTTAGGGCTAGCGGGTACCGGGGAGCTGTTTTTT. Translated, it gives CASSLGLAGTGELFF.

The chain joins TRBV19 to TRBJ1-1; no clear D. The CDR3 extends over 13 amino acids. Germline loops: CDR1 LNHDA, CDR2 SQIVND (reference sequence). V lost 3 bases and J 2 bases, leaving 7 bases between the germline ends. CDR3 coding DNA: TGTGCCAGTAGTATGGGCACCAACACTGAAGCTTTCTTT. It codes for CASSMGTNTEAFF.

DNA of the CDR3: TGTGCCAGCAGTGTAGCTGGATTCTATGGCTACACCTTC. Protein product: CASSVAGFYGYTF. The chain has TRBV25-1 and TRBJ1-2; D not resolved. Per the germline V gene, CDR1 is MGHDK and CDR2 is SYGVNS. V was cut by 4 bases and J by 4 bases, with 10 bases left in between. CDR3 size: 13 residues.

V usage is TRBV7-9 and J usage is TRBJ1-5; the D is unclear. The CDR3 is 15 residues long. CDR1 and CDR2 (germline): SEHNR, FQNEAQ (reference sequence). V lost 1 base to trimming and J lost 2 bases, with 9 bases between them. The CDR3 reads CASSLGGGGNQPQHF. The CDR3 DNA reads TGTGCCAGCAGCTTAGGAGGTGGAGGCAATCAGCCCCAGCATTTT.